This is a list of T cell receptor beta chains from one sample in a study of memory CD4+ T cells and cytomegalovirus serostatus. Clones were sequenced by immunoSEQ multiplex PCR, and TCRdb holds only the in-frame ones, with some missing. The sample holds tens of thousands of clones; 60% to 85% are singletons and the top ten take roughly 4.7%. The sequenced sample consisted of memory CD4+ T cells from blood. The source is an adult in good health and CMV-seropositive. Each CDR3 is given with its conserved first and last residue. The D gene is left open where the match is weak. Size is stated for part of the rows, as once, few or many counts, or as a class when the clone is expanded.

d_call clone_size j_call v_call cdr3_aa cdr3_nt
TRBD1 - TRBJ2-7 TRBV7-9 CASSPRDRDFKNGQYF TGTGCCAGCAGCCCCCGGGACAGGGACTTTAAAAACGGGCAGTACTTC
- - TRBJ1-5 TRBV5-5 CASSLGQEYQPQHF TGTGCCAGCAGCTTGGGGCAGGAATATCAGCCCCAGCATTTT
- - TRBJ1-1 TRBV6-1 CASIAKITEAFF TGTGCCAGCATTGCCAAAATTACTGAAGCTTTCTTT
TRBD1 - TRBJ2-3 TRBV7-9 CASSDTGGTQYF TGTGCCAGCAGCGACACAGGGGGTACGCAGTATTTT
- - TRBJ2-4 TRBV7-2 CASSLEAWAPKNIQYF TGTGCCAGCAGCTTAGAAGCCTGGGCCCCCAAAAACATTCAGTACTTC
- - TRBJ1-6 TRBV28 CASSLDRSPLHF TGTGCCAGCAGTTTAGATCGGTCACCCCTCCACTTT
- few TRBJ1-2 TRBV7-9 CASSLTYDGYTF TGTGCCAGCAGCTTGACTTACGATGGCTACACCTTC
- - TRBJ2-6 TRBV7-2 CASSLDDPSGANVLTF TGTGCCAGCAGCCTAGACGACCCATCTGGGGCCAACGTCCTGACTTTC
- - TRBJ1-2 TRBV2 CASSEGFSATF TGTGCCAGCAGTGAAGGGTTTAGCGCTACCTTC
TRBD1 - TRBJ1-1 TRBV7-2 CASSLAGQISSEAFF TGTGCCAGCAGCTTAGCGGGACAGATTTCATCCGAAGCTTTCTTT
- - TRBJ1-1 TRBV14 CASSQDGRAEAFF TGTGCCAGCAGCCAAGATGGGAGGGCCGAAGCTTTCTTT
- - TRBJ1-4 TRBV5-6 CASSPGGRSNEKLFF TGTGCCAGCAGCCCGGGGGGGCGGTCTAATGAAAAACTGTTTTTT
TRBD2 once TRBJ2-1 TRBV5-1 CASSPGTSGRDREQFF TGCGCCAGCAGCCCCGGGACTAGCGGGAGAGATAGGGAGCAGTTCTTC
- - TRBJ2-2 TRBV7-8 CASSLNTGELFF TGTGCCAGCAGCTTGAACACCGGGGAGCTGTTTTTT
- - TRBJ2-7 TRBV7-9 CASRRTANQYEQYF TGTGCCAGCAGGAGGACAGCCAATCAGTACGAGCAGTACTTC
TRBD1 - TRBJ2-2 TRBV28 CASGQGDTGELFF TGTGCCAGCGGACAGGGGGACACCGGGGAGCTGTTTTTT
- - TRBJ1-1 TRBV5-1 CASSFTGLNTEAFF TGCGCCAGCAGCTTCACAGGGCTGAACACTGAAGCTTTCTTT
- once TRBJ2-6 TRBV10-3 CAISEPRGAGANVLTF TGTGCCATCAGTGAGCCCAGAGGGGCTGGGGCCAACGTCCTGACTTTC
- - TRBJ2-3 TRBV7-7 CASSLGRTSTDTQYF TGTGCCAGCAGCTTAGGAAGGACTAGCACAGATACGCAGTATTTT
TRBD1 - TRBJ2-5 TRBV5-6 CASSMGQATQETQYF TGTGCCAGCAGCATGGGACAGGCCACCCAAGAGACCCAGTACTTC
TRBD1 - TRBJ2-3 TRBV5-4 CASSLRQGKGADTQYF TGTGCCAGCAGCTTAAGACAGGGGAAGGGTGCAGATACGCAGTATTTT
- - TRBJ2-2 TRBV19 CASSIRGADTGELFF TGTGCCAGTAGTATTAGAGGGGCTGACACCGGGGAGCTGTTTTTT
TRBD1 - TRBJ1-2 TRBV6-4 CASSAQGSVGGYTF TGTGCCAGCAGTGCACAGGGGAGCGTAGGTGGCTACACCTTC
TRBD2 - TRBJ2-7 TRBV7-2 CASSLGASGGAGYEQYF TGTGCCAGCAGCTTAGGGGCTAGCGGGGGGGCCGGATACGAGCAGTACTTC
TRBD2 - TRBJ2-4 TRBV2 CASSEQGTSDSIQYF TGTGCCAGCAGTGAACAAGGGACTAGCGATAGCATTCAGTACTTC
TRBD1 - TRBJ2-5 TRBV2 CASREGQGAWETQYF TGTGCCAGCAGGGAGGGACAGGGGGCGTGGGAGACCCAGTACTTC
- few TRBJ2-6 TRBV5-1 CASSPQGANVLTF TGCGCCAGCAGCCCTCAGGGGGCCAACGTCCTGACTTTC
TRBD2 - TRBJ2-7 TRBV6-1 CASSVTSGTYEQYF TGTGCCAGCAGTGTGACTAGCGGCACCTACGAGCAGTACTTC
- - TRBJ2-3 TRBV28 CASVQPSTDTQYF TGTGCCAGCGTGCAGCCTAGCACAGATACGCAGTATTTT
TRBD2 - TRBJ2-1 TRBV4-1 CASSELAGGRSEQFF TGCGCCAGCAGTGAGCTAGCGGGGGGGCGTAGTGAGCAGTTCTTC
- - TRBJ1-1 TRBV15 CATSRAGGDGTEAFF TGTGCCACCAGCAGGGCCGGGGGGGACGGGACTGAAGCTTTCTTT
- - TRBJ1-2 TRBV15 CATSRDGQGGYGYTF TGTGCCACCAGCAGAGATGGGCAGGGAGGCTATGGCTACACCTTC
- - TRBJ2-7 TRBV7-2 CASSLDQYEQYF TGTGCCAGCAGCTTAGACCAGTACGAGCAGTACTTC
- - TRBJ2-7 TRBV7-6 CASSQTSSREQYF TGTGCCAGCAGCCAGACTAGTTCTCGCGAGCAGTACTTC
- - TRBJ2-3 TRBV10-3 CAISESGDTQYF TGTGCCATCAGTGAGTCAGGAGATACGCAGTATTTT
TRBD2 - TRBJ2-7 TRBV10-1 CASSEGTSGRAFYEQYF TGCGCCAGCAGTGAAGGGACTAGCGGGAGGGCCTTCTACGAGCAGTACTTC
- - TRBJ2-5 TRBV5-4 CASSSQVQETQYF TGTGCCAGCAGCTCACAGGTCCAAGAGACCCAGTACTTC
TRBD1 - TRBJ2-1 TRBV28 CASSSPGTGSHNEQFF TGTGCCAGCAGTTCCCCTGGGACAGGGTCCCACAATGAGCAGTTCTTC
- few TRBJ1-2 TRBV28 CASSRANYGYTF TGTGCCAGCTCAAGGGCTAACTATGGCTACACCTTC
- - TRBJ2-3 TRBV30 CAWSFISTDTQYF TGTGCCTGGAGTTTCATCAGCACAGATACGCAGTATTTT
- - TRBJ2-2 TRBV5-5 CASTSLRAGDTGELFF TGTGCCAGCACCTCCCTTAGAGCGGGTGACACCGGGGAGCTGTTTTTT
- - TRBJ2-5 TRBV5-1 CASRHNNNQETQYF TGCGCCAGCAGACACAACAATAACCAAGAGACCCAGTACTTC
- few TRBJ1-2 TRBV6-5 CATLDRNYGYTF TGTGCCACCCTGGACAGAAACTATGGCTACACCTTC
- - TRBJ2-3 TRBV7-2 CASSPRRLTDTQYF TGTGCCAGCAGCCCCCGCCGACTAACCGATACGCAGTATTTT
- - TRBJ1-2 TRBV6-1 CASSEQGRVANYGYTF TGTGCCAGCAGTGAACAGGGGAGGGTAGCTAACTATGGCTACACCTTC
- few TRBJ1-2 TRBV18 CASSPGTNYGYTF TGTGCCAGCTCCCCGGGAACTAACTATGGCTACACCTTC
TRBD1 - TRBJ1-2 TRBV29-1 CSVEETGGVGRRHTF TGCAGCGTTGAAGAGACAGGGGGCGTGGGCCGGAGACACACCTTC
- - TRBJ2-2 TRBV19 CASSIPRDANTGELFF TGTGCCAGTAGTATCCCCAGGGACGCGAACACCGGGGAGCTGTTTTTT
- - TRBJ2-6 TRBV14 CASSQDRGPPLGANVLTF TGTGCCAGCAGCCAAGATCGGGGACCACCCCTCGGGGCCAACGTCCTGACTTTC